A single sample is the source of the 8 T cell receptor beta chains below, sequenced in a study of regulatory T cells in long-lasting Graves disease. Construction of TCR beta libraries relied on iRepertoire HTBI primers and on Arm-PCR targeting CDR3 regions. Each CDR3 protein is one row after TCRdb ran MiXCR on the multiplex PCR reads. The sample has around 500,000 distinct CDR3 sequences, roughly 13% seen once. Time point given: newly diagnosed GD, antithyroid drugs for less than 3 months. After RNA was extracted from PBMCs, the TCR library was made from it. These data were likewise used in another study, on T cells in Graves' hyperthyroidism and ophthalmopathy.

The sequencing here drew on peripheral blood mononuclear cells (PBMCs), taken at new diagnosis, from a patient treated with antithyroid drugs. These receptors came from a man aged 25-45 years with Graves disease.

CDR3 bases: TGTGCCATCAGTTTTGACCAATTATCAGAGACCCAGTACTTC. Translation gives CAISFDQLSETQYF. This chain connects TRBV10-3 to TRBJ2-5, with D uncertain. The ends were cut back, 5 bases at V and 4 bases at J, with 14 bases in the middle. CDR1 is ENHRY and CDR2 is SYGVKD in the germline V gene. The CDR3 extends over 14 amino acids.

This clonotype has only a few counts. The chain joins TRBV19 to TRBJ2-3; 7 nucleotides align to TRBD1. The CDR3 covers 16 residues. The germline gives CDR1 LNHDA, CDR2 SQIVND (reference sequence). The trim removed 5 bases at V and 0 bases at J, leaving 8 bases unmatched. CDR3 in amino acids: CASSVLPGQSTDTQYF. The CDR3, as DNA: TGTGCCAGTAGTGTCTTACCGGGACAGAGCACAGATACGCAGTATTTT.

The sample holds many counts of this clonotype. This chain connects TRBV6-1 to TRBJ2-3, with a possible D match to TRBD2 (6 bases). This CDR3 comprises 14 residues. In germline, CDR1 is MNHNS, CDR2 SASEGT. V shed 4 bases and J shed 6 bases, with 14 bases lying between them. The CDR3 sequence: CASSGLPGTDTQYF. Written as DNA, the CDR3 is TGTGCCAGCAGTGGACTCCCCGGGACTGATACGCAGTATTTT.

This clonotype appeared a few times. J is TRBJ1-1 and V is TRBV19; no reliable D call. The CDR3 contains 14 residues. Trimming left V 7 bases short and J 0 bases short, with 12 bases between. CDR1 and CDR2 from the germline V gene are LNHDA and SQIVND (reference sequence). CDR3 nucleotides: TGTGCCAGTACGTTATTCCTCATGAACACTGAAGCTTTCTTT. It is translated as CASTLFLMNTEAFF.

Worth noting for this clonotype: Mismatch with germline at one junction end may stem from a read error. The V and J genes are TRBV29-1 and TRBJ2-1; the match to TRBD1 covers 8 bases. There are 18 residues in the CDR3. The germline gives CDR1 SQVTM, CDR2 ANQGSEA. CDR3: CSVEGSDIRDRGMNEQSF. In DNA form, the CDR3 reads TGCAGCGTTGAAGGATCCGACATCCGAGACAGGGGTATGAATGAGCAGTCCTTC.

In this sample, this clonotype turned up many times. The V and J genes are TRBV7-9 and TRBJ2-7; 11 positions agree with TRBD2. Germline lookup yields CDR1 SEHNR and CDR2 FQNEAQ (reference sequence). The CDR3 contains 15 residues. V shed 6 bases and J 4 bases; nucleotides not matched to a gene: 8. CDR3 sequence: CASSRTSGLLYEQYF. DNA for the CDR3: TGTGCCAGCAGTCGGACTAGCGGGCTATTATACGAGCAGTACTTC. The whole variable domain, remainder taken from reference TRBV7-9 and TRBJ2-7, is DTGVSQNPRHKITKRGQNVTFRCDPISEHNRLYWYRQTLGQGPEFLTYFQNEAQLEKSRLLSDRFSAERPKGSFSTLEIQRTEQGDSAMYLCASSRTSGLLYEQYFGPGTRLTVT.

Regarding this clonotype: This likely traces to a read error, being one base from a far larger clone. The rearrangement uses TRBV11-2 and TRBJ2-1; 10 bases are shared with TRBD1. V shed 4 bases, J shed 10 bases, and the junction held 13 bases outside the gene matches. The CDR3 runs 16 residues. CDR1 is SGHAT and CDR2 is FQNNGV in the germline V gene. This CDR3 reads CASSYPAGTGDYEQFF. The CDR3 nucleotides read TGTGCCAGCAGCTATCCCGCCGGGACAGGGGATTACGAGCAGTTCTTC.

This clonotype was detected many times. The chain is built from TRBV12-3 or TRBV12-4 and TRBJ2-7; no reliable D call. The CDR3 runs to 13 residues. V dropped 8 bases and J dropped 0 bases, with 11 bases sitting between them. The CDR3 protein is CASLKGNSYEQYF. The CDR3 DNA follows: TGTGCCAGCCTTAAGGGTAACTCCTACGAGCAGTACTTC.